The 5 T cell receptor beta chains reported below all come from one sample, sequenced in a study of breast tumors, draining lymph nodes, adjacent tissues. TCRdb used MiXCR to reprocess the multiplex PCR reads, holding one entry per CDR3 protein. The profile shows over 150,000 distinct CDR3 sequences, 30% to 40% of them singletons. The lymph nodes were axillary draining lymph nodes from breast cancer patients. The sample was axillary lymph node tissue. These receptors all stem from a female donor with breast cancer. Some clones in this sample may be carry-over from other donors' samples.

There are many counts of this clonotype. The CDR3: CASSPHEGEAKNIQYF. CDR3 nucleotide sequence: TGCGCCAGCAGCCCCCATGAAGGAGAAGCCAAAAACATTCAGTACTTC. This chain connects TRBV5-1 to TRBJ2-4, with D hard to call. Germline V gives CDR1 SGHRS, CDR2 YFSETQ. This CDR3 is built from 16 residues. The germline V and J ends were trimmed by 4 bases and 0 bases, with 14 bases remaining between them. The full variable domain, rest sourced from reference TRBV5-1 and TRBJ2-4, is KAGVTQTPRYLIKTRGQQVTLSCSPISGHRSVSWYQQTPGQGLQFLFEYFSETQRNKGNFPGRFSGRQFSNSRSEMNVSTLELGDSALYLCASSPHEGEAKNIQYFGAGTRLSVL.

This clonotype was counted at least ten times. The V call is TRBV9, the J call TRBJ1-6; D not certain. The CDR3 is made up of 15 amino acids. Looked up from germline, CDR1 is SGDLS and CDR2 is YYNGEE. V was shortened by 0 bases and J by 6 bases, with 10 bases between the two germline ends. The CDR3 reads CASSVGPDANSPLHF. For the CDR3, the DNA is TGTGCCAGCAGCGTAGGACCAGATGCTAATTCACCCCTCCACTTT.

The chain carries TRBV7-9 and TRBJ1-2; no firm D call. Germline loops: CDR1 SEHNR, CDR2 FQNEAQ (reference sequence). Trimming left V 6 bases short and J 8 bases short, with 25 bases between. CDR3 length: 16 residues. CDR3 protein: CASSQSETDKLGGYTF. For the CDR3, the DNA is TGTGCCAGCAGTCAGAGTGAGACGGATAAATTGGGAGGCTACACCTTC.

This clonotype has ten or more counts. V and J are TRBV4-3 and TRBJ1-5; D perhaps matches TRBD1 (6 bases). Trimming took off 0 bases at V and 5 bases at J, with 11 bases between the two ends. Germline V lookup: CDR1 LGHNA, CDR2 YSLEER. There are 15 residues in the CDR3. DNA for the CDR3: TGCGCCAGCAGCCAAGAGGCTGGGGGCGATCAGCCCCAGCATTTT. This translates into CASSQEAGGDQPQHF.

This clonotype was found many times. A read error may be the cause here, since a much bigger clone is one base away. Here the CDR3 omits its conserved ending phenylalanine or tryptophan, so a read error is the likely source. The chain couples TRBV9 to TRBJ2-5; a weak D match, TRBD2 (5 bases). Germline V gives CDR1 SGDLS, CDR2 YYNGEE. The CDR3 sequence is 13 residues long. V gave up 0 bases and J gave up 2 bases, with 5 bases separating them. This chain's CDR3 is CASSVAGQETQYS. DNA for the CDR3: TGTGCCAGCAGCGTAGCGGGGCAAGAGACCCAGTACTCC.